These 25 T cell receptor beta chains were all obtained from the same sample, sequenced in a study of molecular identifiers for immune sequencing clone quantification. TCRdb called the PCR reads again in MiXCR, with one record for every CDR3 protein. The sample has 63,000 or so distinct CDR3 sequences; about a sixth are singletons. Sequencing was performed on naive CD8+ T cells from blood, with Jurkat cell RNA spiked in. The subset was: FACS-sorted CD8+CD4-CCR7+CD45RA+ naive T cells. The receptors originated from a human donor in good health. Some libraries in this study had Jurkat cell RNA spiked in.

This clonotype has ten or more counts. The rearrangement links TRBV27 to TRBJ2-3; maybe TRBD2 (5 bases). This CDR3 spans 15 amino acids. V dropped 2 bases and J dropped 1 base, with 10 bases sitting between them. Germline V gene data show CDR1 as MNHEY and CDR2 as SMNVEV (reference sequence). Written as DNA, the CDR3 is TGTGCCAGCAGTTTAGGTCTTAGCGGCACAGATACGCAGTATTTT. Protein sequence: CASSLGLSGTDTQYF.

This clonotype has a single count. This may be a read error: a much more frequent sequence differs by one nucleotide. V is TRBV5-4 and J is TRBJ2-7; perhaps TRBD1 as D (6 bases). The CDR3 runs to 13 residues. Germline V gives CDR1 SGHNT, CDR2 YYREEE (reference sequence). This chain's CDR3 is CAGSDRQAHEQYF. For the CDR3, the DNA is TGTGCCGGCAGCGACCGACAGGCCCACGAGCAGTACTTC.

The genes are TRBV28 and TRBJ2-7; possible D gene TRBD2, 6 bases. CDR1 MDHEN and CDR2 SYDVKM come from the germline V gene. The CDR3 length is 13 residues. V gave up 5 bases and J gave up 4 bases, with 12 bases separating them. The CDR3, as DNA: TGTGCCAGCAGTGAACAGCGGGCGTACGAGCAGTACTTC. Its protein is CASSEQRAYEQYF. Complete variable domain (other parts from reference TRBV28 and TRBJ2-7): DVKVTQSSRYLVKRTGEKVFLECVQDMDHENMFWYRQDPGLGLRLIYFSYDVKMKEKGDIPEGYSVSREKKERFSLILESASTNQTSMYLCASSEQRAYEQYFGPGTRLTVT.

This clonotype was seen at least ten times. The chain links TRBV20-1 to TRBJ2-3; TRBD2 aligns across 11 bases. CDR1 DFQATT and CDR2 SNEGSKA come from the germline V gene (reference sequence). With 5 bases clipped from V and 2 bases from J, the junction kept 6 bases outside the gene matches. The CDR3 loop spans 15 amino acids. The CDR3: CSAWLAGGVTDTQYF. The CDR3 DNA is TGCAGTGCTTGGCTAGCGGGAGGAGTCACAGATACGCAGTATTTT.

This clonotype was counted many times. Here the CDR3 reads CSVGGGITGELFF. CDR3 sequence (DNA): TGCAGCGTTGGAGGGGGCATCACCGGGGAGCTGTTTTTT. The chain is built from TRBV29-1 and TRBJ2-2; TRBD1 aligns across 7 bases. After removal of 4 bases from V and 4 bases from J, the junction contained 3 bases not matched to a gene. The germline V gene has CDR1 SQVTM and CDR2 ANQGSEA. CDR3 size: 13 residues.

This clonotype has ten or more counts. The V gene is TRBV4-3, the J gene TRBJ1-1; D not resolved. Germline V lookup: CDR1 LGHNA, CDR2 YSLEER. V lost 1 base and J lost 5, with 8 bases in between. The CDR3 spans 13 residues. The CDR3 region has the DNA TGCGCCAGCAGCCAAGTTAAGGGTACTGAAGCTTTCTTT. Amino acid sequence: CASSQVKGTEAFF.

This clonotype was recorded at least ten times. The chain is built from TRBV4-3 and TRBJ2-1; 12 bases fit TRBD2. The J segment lost 8 bases and the V segment lost 2 bases, leaving 7 bases of the junction unmatched. The CDR3 length is 16 residues. Germline V lookup: CDR1 LGHNA, CDR2 YSLEER. The CDR3 DNA is TGCGCCAGCAGCCAACTAGCGGGAGGGCCTTTCGATGAGCAGTTCTTC. Translation gives CASSQLAGGPFDEQFF.

This clonotype has ten or more counts. The chain employs TRBV7-9 and TRBJ2-5; 9 positions agree with TRBD1. Germline V gene sequence: CDR1 SEHNR, CDR2 FQNEAQ (reference sequence). V lost 5 bases and J lost 3; bases outside the gene matches: 4. The CDR3 has 14 residues. The CDR3 region is CASSPRTGEETQYF. CDR3 sequence (DNA): TGTGCCAGCAGCCCTCGGACAGGGGAAGAGACCCAGTACTTC.

As to this clonotype: One base away lies a much larger clone, so this may be a sequencing read error. The chain uses TRBV13 and TRBJ2-3; D perhaps matches TRBD2 (5 bases). Germline V CDR1 and CDR2: PRHDT, FYEKMQ (reference sequence). This CDR3 is built from 13 residues. CDR3 sequence (DNA): TGTGCCAGCAGCCTGGGTTCCGGGGATACGCAGTGTTTT. The encoded protein is CASSLGSGDTQCF.

The table lists this clonotype with many counts. This chain links TRBV25-1 with TRBJ2-1; the match to TRBD2 covers 8 bases. The V gene's germline CDR1 is MGHDK and CDR2 SYGVNS. CDR3 length equals 15 residues. The junction had 9 bases not matched to a gene; V was cut back by 3 bases and J by 8 bases. In nucleotides, the CDR3 is TGTGCCAGCAGTGAGCCTAGCGGGTTCTTCGATGAGCAGTTCTTC. It translates to CASSEPSGFFDEQFF. Supplemented by reference TRBV25-1 and TRBJ2-1, the full variable domain reads EADIYQTPRYLVIGTGKKITLECSQTMGHDKMYWYQQDPGMELHLIHYSYGVNSTEKGDLSSESTVSRIRTEHFPLTLESARPSHTSQYLCASSEPSGFFDEQFFGPGTRLTVL.

Notes on this clonotype: The junction departs from the called germline gene at one end, perhaps through a read error. The chain is built from TRBV20-1 and TRBJ2-1, with D maybe TRBD1 (5 bases). The germline CDR1 and CDR2 sequences are DFQATT and SNEGSKA (reference sequence). CDR3 length: 14 amino acids. The CDR3 spells CSARVVDILNERFF. CDR3 DNA: TGCAGTGCTAGAGTCGTGGACATTTTGAATGAGCGGTTCTTC.

As to this clonotype: This sequence may be a read error, since a much larger clone differs from it by one base. The CDR3 DNA reads TGTGCCAGCAGCTTGGCCACCCGCAGGTTAACCCACGAGCAGTACTTC. It codes for CASSLATRRLTHEQYF. The chain has TRBV5-6 and TRBJ2-7; D gene uncertain. The CDR3 runs to 16 residues. The germline CDR1 and CDR2 sequences are SGHDT and YYEEEE. V was pared by 0 bases and J by 5 bases, with 18 bases between. Together with reference TRBV5-6 and TRBJ2-7, the CDR3 gives the full variable domain: DAGVTQSPTHLIKTRGQQVTLRCSPKSGHDTVSWYQQALGQGPQFIFQYYEEEERQRGNFPDRFSGHQFPNYSSELNVNALLLGDSALYLCASSLATRRLTHEQYFGPGTRLTVT.

Many counts were recorded for this clonotype. This chain connects TRBV7-9 to TRBJ2-7; perhaps TRBD1 as D (6 bases). V was cut by 4 bases and J by 3 bases, with 19 bases left in between. Looked up from germline, CDR1 is SEHNR and CDR2 is FQNEAQ (reference sequence). This CDR3 contains 16 residues. CDR3 region: CASSSTRQGTHYEQYF. In DNA, the CDR3 is TGTGCCAGCAGCTCTACCAGGCAAGGGACACACTACGAGCAGTACTTC.

As for this clonotype: A much larger clone differs by one base, so this may be a read error. The chain is built from TRBV7-9 and TRBJ2-4, with 13 nucleotides matching TRBD2. CDR1 is SEHNR, CDR2 FQNEAQ, per germline (reference sequence). The CDR3 runs to 18 residues. CDR3 protein: CASSPELGTSGIQNIQHF. CDR3 sequence (DNA): TGTGCCAGCAGCCCCGAGCTTGGGACTAGCGGGATCCAAAACATTCAGCACTTC.

As for this clonotype: The CDR3 carries no conserved terminal phenylalanine or tryptophan, so it likely arises from a read error. DNA of the CDR3: TGTGCCAGCAGTGAATCACTCCAGGACGGACAAGAGACCCAGTACTCC. Translating it yields CASSESLQDGQETQYS. The chain recombines TRBV2 with TRBJ2-5, with unresolved D. Germline V CDR1 and CDR2: SNHLY, FYNNEI. The CDR3 has 16 residues. V was cut by 2 bases and J by 2 bases, with 15 bases left in between.

This clonotype was counted only a few times. The chain links TRBV30 to TRBJ2-7, with D possibly TRBD1 on 8 matching bases. In germline, CDR1 is GTSNPN, CDR2 SVGIG (reference sequence). The CDR3 length is 16 residues. V shed 2 bases and J shed 2 bases, with 19 bases lying between them. The chain's CDR3 is CAWSFPWEGQAYEQYF. The CDR3 DNA follows: TGTGCCTGGAGTTTCCCGTGGGAGGGACAGGCCTACGAGCAGTACTTC.

In the case of this clonotype: The conserved closing phenylalanine or tryptophan is absent in this CDR3, likely reflecting a read error. The chain's CDR3 is CSATTSGGSYATYEQYC. CDR3 bases: TGCAGTGCTACGACTAGCGGGGGGTCGTATGCCACCTACGAGCAGTACTGC. The chain couples TRBV20-1 to TRBJ2-7; 13 nucleotides match TRBD2. CDR3 length: 17 amino acids. The V gene end was trimmed by 4 bases and the J gene end by 2 bases; junction bases not matched to a gene: 11. The V gene's germline CDR1 is DFQATT and CDR2 SNEGSKA (reference sequence).

This clonotype was observed a handful of times. V usage is TRBV5-6 and J usage is TRBJ2-7; unclear D gene. Germline values: CDR1 SGHDT, CDR2 YYEEEE. The CDR3 runs to 11 residues. The V and J ends lost 4 bases and 2 bases respectively, with 4 bases between them. The CDR3 protein is CASSHTYEQYF. The CDR3 region has the DNA TGTGCCAGCAGCCATACCTACGAGCAGTACTTC.

This clonotype has at least ten counts. The rearrangement joins TRBV4-1 to TRBJ2-1, with TRBD2 matching 10 bases. This CDR3 spans 16 amino acids. CDR1 and CDR2 from the germline V gene are MGHRA and YSYEKL. The V gene end was trimmed by 6 bases and the J gene end by 5 bases; junction bases not matched to a gene: 10. The CDR3 sequence is CASRTTGTSVDNEQFF. CDR3 nucleotides: TGCGCCAGCAGGACTACCGGGACTAGCGTCGACAATGAGCAGTTCTTC.

The V call is TRBV27, the J call TRBJ2-7; D is possibly TRBD1 or TRBD2 (5 bases each). The CDR3 has 15 amino acids. The germline gives CDR1 MNHEY, CDR2 SMNVEV (reference sequence). V was cut by 6 bases and J by 6 bases, with 21 bases left in between. CDR3 nucleotides: TGTGCCAGCAGCTATACCTTGGGGACCGTCGGCGAGCAGTACTTC. This codes for CASSYTLGTVGEQYF.

This clonotype was observed a few times. A much larger clone is a single base away; this may be a read error. No conserved phenylalanine or tryptophan is present at the end of the CDR3, so a read error is the likely explanation. V is TRBV20-1 and J is TRBJ2-7; 10 bases are a match to TRBD2. This CDR3 region has 14 residues. Per germline, CDR1 DFQATT and CDR2 SNEGSKA (reference sequence). The V and J ends lost 3 bases and 3 bases, in that order; junction bases with no gene match: 5. The CDR3 sequence is CSARRTSGHYEQYL. The DNA for the CDR3 is TGCAGTGCTAGGCGGACTAGCGGTCACTACGAGCAGTACCTC.

The V gene is TRBV28, the J gene TRBJ2-2; 8 bases are a match to TRBD2. The length of the CDR3 is 14 residues. The germline gives CDR1 MDHEN, CDR2 SYDVKM. CDR3 DNA sequence: TGTGCGGCCATCAGCGGGAGATTGGCCGGGGAGCTGTTTTTT. Protein sequence: CAAISGRLAGELFF.

As for this clonotype: One junction end disagrees with the germline gene, perhaps due to a read error. The chain links TRBV20-1 to TRBJ2-7, with TRBD2 identical over 8 bases. Per the germline V gene, CDR1 is DFQATT and CDR2 is SNEGSKA (reference sequence). This CDR3 contains 14 residues. The CDR3 loop reads CGARDGTSLLERYF. CDR3 DNA sequence: TGCGGTGCTAGAGATGGGACTAGTTTGTTGGAGCGGTACTTC.

This clonotype has a handful of counts. The chain is built from TRBV28 and TRBJ2-7; no firm D call. V was trimmed by 3 bases and J by 3 bases, leaving 12 bases between them. The germline V gene encodes CDR1 MDHEN and CDR2 SYDVKM. This CDR3 is built from 14 residues. The CDR3 region has the DNA TGTGCCAGCAGTTTTCGGGTTAGTCTCTACGAGCAGTACTTC. This translates into CASSFRVSLYEQYF.

The chain carries TRBV9 and TRBJ1-3, with D possibly TRBD1 on 6 matching bases. V was trimmed by 3 bases and J by 0 bases, leaving 13 bases between them. The germline V gene encodes CDR1 SGDLS and CDR2 YYNGEE. This CDR3 contains 16 residues. In nucleotides, the CDR3 is TGTGCCAGCAGCGGGACAGACTTGAGCTCTGGAAACACCATATATTTT. Translated, it gives CASSGTDLSSGNTIYF.